This TCR beta chain is drawn from a study of cytomegalovirus exposure and HLA in healthy donors. Study at large: The 130 or so validation repertoires used the same platform as the roughly 700 first-cohort repertoires (as reported by a later analysis).

Only in-frame clones appear in the TCRdb table, and some are missing; sequencing was by immunoSEQ multiplex PCR. The table shows fewer than 75,000 clones, with 85% to 95% occurring only once. CDR3 length equals 17 residues. V lost 5 bases to trimming and J lost 0 bases; unmatched junction nucleotides: 9. Germline V gene lookup returns CDR1 SNHLY and CDR2 FYNNEI. Material for sequencing was PBMCs. This TCR derives from a man between 18 and 29 years old in good health and CMV-seronegative. This chain connects TRBV2 to TRBJ1-3; 8 bases are shared with TRBD1. The chain's CDR3 is CASSSRRQGTSGNTIYF. The CDR3 DNA reads TGTGCCAGCAGTTCTCGAAGACAGGGGACCTCTGGAAACACCATATATTTT.